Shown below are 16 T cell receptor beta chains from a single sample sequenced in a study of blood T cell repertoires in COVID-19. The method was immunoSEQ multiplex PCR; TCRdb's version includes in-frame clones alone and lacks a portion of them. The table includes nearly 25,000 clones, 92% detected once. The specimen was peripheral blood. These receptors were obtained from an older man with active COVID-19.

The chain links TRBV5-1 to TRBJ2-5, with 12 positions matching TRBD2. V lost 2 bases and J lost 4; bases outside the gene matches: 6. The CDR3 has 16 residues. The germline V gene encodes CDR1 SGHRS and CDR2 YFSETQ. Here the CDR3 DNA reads TGCGCCAGCAGCTTCGGACTAGCGGGAACAGCAGAGACCCAGTACTTC. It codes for CASSFGLAGTAETQYF. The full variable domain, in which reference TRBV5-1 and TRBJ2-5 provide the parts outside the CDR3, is KAGVTQTPRYLIKTRGQQVTLSCSPISGHRSVSWYQQTPGQGLQFLFEYFSETQRNKGNFPGRFSGRQFSNSRSEMNVSTLELGDSALYLCASSFGLAGTAETQYFGPGTRLLVL.

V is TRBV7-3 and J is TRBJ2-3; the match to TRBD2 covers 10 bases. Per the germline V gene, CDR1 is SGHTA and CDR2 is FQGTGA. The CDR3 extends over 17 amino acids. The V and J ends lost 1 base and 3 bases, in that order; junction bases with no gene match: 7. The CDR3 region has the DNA TGTGCCAGCAGCTTAATAGCGGGAGGAGGGGCAACAGATACGCAGTATTTT. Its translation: CASSLIAGGGATDTQYF.

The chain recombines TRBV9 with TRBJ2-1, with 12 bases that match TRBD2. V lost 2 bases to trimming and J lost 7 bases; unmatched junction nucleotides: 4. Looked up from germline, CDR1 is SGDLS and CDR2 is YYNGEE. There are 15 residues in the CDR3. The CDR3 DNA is TGTGCCAGCAGCGTCCTAGCGGGGGGGAGTAATGAGCAGTTCTTC. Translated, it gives CASSVLAGGSNEQFF.

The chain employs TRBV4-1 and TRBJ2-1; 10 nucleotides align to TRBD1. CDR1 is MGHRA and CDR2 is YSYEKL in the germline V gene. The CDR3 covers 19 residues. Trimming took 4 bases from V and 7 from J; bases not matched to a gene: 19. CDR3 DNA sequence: TGCGCCAGCAGCCTTGGCCGGGACAGGGGCACACCGGGGCTTAATGAGCAGTTCTTC. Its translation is CASSLGRDRGTPGLNEQFF.

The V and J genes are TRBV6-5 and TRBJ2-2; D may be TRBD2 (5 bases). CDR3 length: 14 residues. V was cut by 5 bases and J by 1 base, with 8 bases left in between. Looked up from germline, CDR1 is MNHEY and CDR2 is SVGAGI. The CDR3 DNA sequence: TGTGCCAGCAGTCCTCGGGGGAACACCGGGGAGCTGTTTTTT. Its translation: CASSPRGNTGELFF.

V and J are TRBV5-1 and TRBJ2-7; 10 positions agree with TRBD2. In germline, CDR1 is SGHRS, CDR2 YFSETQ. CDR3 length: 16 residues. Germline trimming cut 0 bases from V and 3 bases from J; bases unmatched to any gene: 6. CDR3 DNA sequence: TGCGCCAGCAGCTTGGAACTAGCGGGACCGTTCTACGAGCAGTACTTC. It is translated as CASSLELAGPFYEQYF.

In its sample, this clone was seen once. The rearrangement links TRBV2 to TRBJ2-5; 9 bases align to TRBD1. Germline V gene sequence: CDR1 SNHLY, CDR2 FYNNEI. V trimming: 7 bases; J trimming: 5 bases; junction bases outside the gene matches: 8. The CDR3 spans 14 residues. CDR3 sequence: CASKPGQGFETQYF. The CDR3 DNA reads TGTGCCAGCAAACCGGGACAGGGATTCGAGACCCAGTACTTC.

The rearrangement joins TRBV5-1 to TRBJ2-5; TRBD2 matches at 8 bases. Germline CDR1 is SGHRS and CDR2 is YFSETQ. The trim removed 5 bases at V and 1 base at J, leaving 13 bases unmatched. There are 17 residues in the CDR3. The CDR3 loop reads CASSQALKLAVQETQYF. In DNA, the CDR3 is TGCGCCAGCAGTCAGGCGCTTAAACTAGCGGTCCAAGAGACCCAGTACTTC.

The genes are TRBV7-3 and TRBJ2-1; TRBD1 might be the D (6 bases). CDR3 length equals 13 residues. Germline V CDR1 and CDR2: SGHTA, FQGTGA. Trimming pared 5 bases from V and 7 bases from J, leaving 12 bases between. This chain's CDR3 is CASSNRRGNEQFF. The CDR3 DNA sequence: TGTGCCAGCAGCAACCGCAGGGGAAATGAGCAGTTCTTC.

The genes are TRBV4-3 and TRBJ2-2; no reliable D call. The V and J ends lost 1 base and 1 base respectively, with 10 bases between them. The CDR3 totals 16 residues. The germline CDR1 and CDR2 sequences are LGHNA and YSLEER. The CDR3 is CASSQASARNTGELFF. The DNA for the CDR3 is TGCGCCAGCAGCCAAGCAAGCGCGAGGAACACCGGGGAGCTGTTTTTT.

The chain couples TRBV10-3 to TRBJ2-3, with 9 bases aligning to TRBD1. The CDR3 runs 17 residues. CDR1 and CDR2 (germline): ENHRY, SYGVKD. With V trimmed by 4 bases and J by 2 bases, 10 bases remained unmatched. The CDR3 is CAISANTGQGNTDTQYF. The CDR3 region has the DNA TGTGCCATCAGTGCAAACACAGGACAGGGGAACACAGATACGCAGTATTTT.

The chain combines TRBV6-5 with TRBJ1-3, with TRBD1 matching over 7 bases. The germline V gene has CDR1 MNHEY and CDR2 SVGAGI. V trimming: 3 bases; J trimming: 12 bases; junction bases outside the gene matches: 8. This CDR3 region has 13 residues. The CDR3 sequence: CASSYRTGGIIYF. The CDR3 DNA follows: TGTGCCAGCAGTTATAGGACAGGAGGAATCATATATTTT.

CDR3 in DNA: TGTGCCAGCAGCTTGGGACAGCATGGCTACACCTTC. This codes for CASSLGQHGYTF. The V gene is TRBV5-6, the J gene TRBJ1-2; tentative D call: TRBD1 (5 bases). The CDR3 consists of 12 residues. Looked up from germline, CDR1 is SGHDT and CDR2 is YYEEEE. Trimming shortened V by 0 bases and J by 6 bases, and 6 bases separated the two germline ends.

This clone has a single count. CDR3 loop: CASIGTGASPLHF. For the CDR3, the DNA is TGTGCCAGCATCGGGACAGGGGCTTCACCCCTCCACTTT. The gene calls are TRBV2 and TRBJ1-6, with TRBD1 matching 10 bases. J gave up 9 bases and V 7 bases, and 3 bases lay outside the gene matches. There are 13 residues in the CDR3. CDR1 SNHLY and CDR2 FYNNEI come from the germline V gene.

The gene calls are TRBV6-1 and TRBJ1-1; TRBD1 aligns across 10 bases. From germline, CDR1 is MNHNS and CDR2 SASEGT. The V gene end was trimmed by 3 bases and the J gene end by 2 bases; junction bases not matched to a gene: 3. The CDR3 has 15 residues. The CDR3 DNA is TGTGCCAGCAGTGATGGGACAGGGGCTAACACTGAAGCTTTCTTT. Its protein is CASSDGTGANTEAFF.

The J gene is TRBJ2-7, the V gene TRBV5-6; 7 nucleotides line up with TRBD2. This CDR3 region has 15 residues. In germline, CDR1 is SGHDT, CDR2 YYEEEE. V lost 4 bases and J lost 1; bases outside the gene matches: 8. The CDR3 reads CASSMVGSGSYEQYF. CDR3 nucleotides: TGTGCCAGCAGCATGGTAGGTAGCGGGTCCTACGAGCAGTACTTC.